Each of the 10 T cell receptor beta chains below was sequenced from the same sample in a study of early T cells in non-severe SARS-CoV-2 infection. From the 5' RACE reads, TCRdb called clonotypes with MiXCR, one entry per CDR3 protein. The profile covers under 45,000 distinct CDR3 sequences, with approximately 8.7% appearing a single time and over 10% taken by the ten largest. This sample comprised whole blood, obtained at baseline. The receptor set was obtained from an adult who was a healthcare worker with PCR-confirmed SARS-CoV-2 infection or an uninfected control (not recorded which).

This clonotype occurred many times. This chain links TRBV12-3 or TRBV12-4 with TRBJ2-2, with a possible D match to TRBD2 (5 bases). The CDR3 runs to 12 residues. V lost 7 bases, J lost 6 bases, and 9 bases lay in between. The CDR3 nucleotides read TGTGCCAGCAAGAGGGAAGCCGGGGAGCTGTTTTTT. This gives the protein CASKREAGELFF.

There are many counts of this clonotype. This sequence joins TRBV20-1 and TRBJ1-2, with D uncertain. The germline V gene encodes CDR1 DFQATT and CDR2 SNEGSKA (reference sequence). The CDR3 covers 13 residues. V was clipped by 4 bases and J by 10 bases, with 19 bases between them. CDR3 loop: CSAIVTTGPVYTF. For the CDR3, the DNA is TGCAGTGCTATCGTCACAACCGGGCCCGTCTACACCTTC.

This clonotype has a handful of counts. V is TRBV20-1 and J is TRBJ2-3, with 10 bases identical to TRBD2. CDR3 size: 14 residues. CDR1 and CDR2 from the germline V gene are DFQATT and SNEGSKA (reference sequence). The junction had 0 bases not matched to a gene; V was cut back by 2 bases and J by 1 base. The CDR3 region is CSARLAGGTDTQYF. The DNA of the CDR3 is TGCAGTGCTAGACTAGCGGGGGGCACAGATACGCAGTATTTT.

In its sample, this clonotype was seen many times. The chain combines TRBV6-2 or TRBV6-3 with TRBJ2-7; 8 bases match TRBD2. The CDR3 runs to 14 residues. Germline V CDR1 and CDR2: MNHEY, SVGEGT. The junction had 6 bases not matched to a gene; V was cut back by 6 bases and J by 2 bases. The CDR3 nucleotides are TGTGCCAGCAGGATAGGAGCGGGGGCCTACGAGCAGTACTTC. This encodes CASRIGAGAYEQYF.

Only a few counts were recorded for this clonotype. The chain has TRBV11-2 and TRBJ2-1, with a possible D match to TRBD2 (7 bases). The germline V gene encodes CDR1 SGHAT and CDR2 FQNNGV. The CDR3 runs to 15 residues. V was cut by 3 bases and J by 7 bases, with 16 bases left in between. For the CDR3, the DNA is TGTGCCAGCAGCTTCGGCGCGGGGGCCCTTAATGAGCAGTTCTTC. Protein product: CASSFGAGALNEQFF.

This clonotype turned up a few times. The rearrangement links TRBV2 to TRBJ1-5, with D possibly TRBD1 on 6 matching bases. V lost 5 bases, J lost 5 bases, and 13 bases lay in between. The CDR3 is 14 residues long. Germline V gene data show CDR1 as SNHLY and CDR2 as FYNNEI. The CDR3 nucleotides are TGTGCCAGCAGTTCAGAGAGGGGGTATCAGCCCCAGCATTTT. Its protein product is CASSSERGYQPQHF.

The chain links TRBV7-2 to TRBJ2-2, with a possible D match to TRBD1 (6 bases). Per the germline V gene, CDR1 is SGHTA and CDR2 is FQGNSA. The CDR3 is 15 amino acids. V lost 2 bases to trimming and J lost 7 bases, with 14 bases between them. CDR3 in DNA: TGTGCCAGCAGCTTATCCCTCGCAGGGGTCGGGGAGCTGTTTTTT. This encodes CASSLSLAGVGELFF.

The rearrangement joins TRBV12-3 or TRBV12-4 to TRBJ2-7, with a possible D match to TRBD2 (5 bases). This CDR3 is built from 13 residues. V lost 3 bases to trimming and J lost 2 bases, with 8 bases between them. Here the CDR3 DNA reads TGTGCCAGCAGTTTCACCGGGGCCTACGAGCAGTACTTC. This sequence encodes CASSFTGAYEQYF.

This clonotype was seen at least ten times. CDR3 loop: CASSDPRTGLDHTGELFF. In DNA, the CDR3 is TGTGCCAGCAGCGATCCTCGAACGGGACTAGACCACACCGGGGAGCTGTTTTTT. The chain couples TRBV9 to TRBJ2-2, with 8 bases aligning to TRBD2. Trimming took 3 bases from V and 3 from J; bases not matched to a gene: 13. The germline CDR1 and CDR2 sequences are SGDLS and YYNGEE. This CDR3 contains 18 residues.

CDR3 coding DNA: TGTGCCAGCAGCTTAGATCGGGAAAGGACAGGGACCCACGAGCAGTACTTC. Translation: CASSLDRERTGTHEQYF. The chain joins TRBV11-2 to TRBJ2-7; 8 nucleotides match TRBD1. CDR1 and CDR2 (germline): SGHAT, FQNNGV. This CDR3 is 17 amino acids long. Trimming took 0 bases from V and 5 from J; bases not matched to a gene: 12. Together with reference TRBV11-2 and TRBJ2-7, the CDR3 gives the full variable domain: EAGVAQSPRYKIIEKRQSVAFWCNPISGHATLYWYQQILGQGPKLLIQFQNNGVVDDSQLPKDRFSAERLKGVDSTLKIQPAKLEDSAVYLCASSLDRERTGTHEQYFGPGTRLTVT.